A single TCR beta chain is shown here with its context. Its antigen remains unidentified. These data are taken from a study of T cell responses to AZD1222 COVID-19 vaccine. Study-level background: Second-dose recipients at about 4 or about 12 weeks were treated as one pooled group. Findings of the study overall: Vaccine-related CD4 TCRs covered spike, predominating at 160-218 and 743-854. Baseline antibody screening turned up just six or seven seropositive AZD1222 recipients. The sample set comprised mostly white British donors with more females, and clonal diversity was possibly underestimated.

The CDR3 totals 11 residues. V was pared by 5 bases and J by 15 bases, with 14 bases between. The germline V gene has CDR1 SEHNR and CDR2 FQNEAQ (reference sequence). Sequencing was performed with immunoSEQ multiplex PCR; in TCRdb, only in-frame clones are kept and a portion is missing. Here the sample spans 140,000 to 150,000 clones, 80% to 95% being singletons. This sequence was found in an adult in good health. The chain combines TRBV7-9 with TRBJ2-1, with no clear D. Sequencing used peripheral blood, obtained on day 0 of AZD1222 vaccination. The CDR3 protein is CASSLSLQAFF. The CDR3 DNA reads as TGTGCCAGCAGCCTAAGTCTGCAGGCGTTCTTC.